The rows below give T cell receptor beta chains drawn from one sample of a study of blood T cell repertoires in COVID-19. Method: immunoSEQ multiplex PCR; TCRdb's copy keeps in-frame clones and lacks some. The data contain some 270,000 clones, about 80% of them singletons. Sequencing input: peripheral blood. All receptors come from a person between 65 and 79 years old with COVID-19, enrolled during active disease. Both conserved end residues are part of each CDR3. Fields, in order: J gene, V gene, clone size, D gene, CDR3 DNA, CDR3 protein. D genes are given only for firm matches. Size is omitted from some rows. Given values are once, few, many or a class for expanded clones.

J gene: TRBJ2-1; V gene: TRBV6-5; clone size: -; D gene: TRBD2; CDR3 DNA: TGTGCCAGCAGTTACCGAGCGGGAGGGAATAATGAGCAGTTCTTC; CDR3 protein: CASSYRAGGNNEQFF
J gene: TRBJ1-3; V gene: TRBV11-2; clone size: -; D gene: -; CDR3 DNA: TGTGCCAGCAGCTTAGTGGGGCAAGCTGGAAACACCATATATTTT; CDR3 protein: CASSLVGQAGNTIYF
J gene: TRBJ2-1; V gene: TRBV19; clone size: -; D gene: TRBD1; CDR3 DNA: TGTGCCAGTAGTATCGTAGGGACAGGGTTCAATGAGCAGTTCTTC; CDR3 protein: CASSIVGTGFNEQFF
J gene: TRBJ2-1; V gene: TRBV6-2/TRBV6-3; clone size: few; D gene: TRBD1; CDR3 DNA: TGTGCCAGCAGTTATCCGACAGGGGGCTACAATGAGCAGTTCTTC; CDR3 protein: CASSYPTGGYNEQFF
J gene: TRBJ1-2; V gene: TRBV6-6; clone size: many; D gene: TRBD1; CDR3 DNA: TGTGCCAGCAGTCCTCAGGGGGAGGTGGAGGGTTCCTATGGCTACACCTTC; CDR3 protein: CASSPQGEVEGSYGYTF
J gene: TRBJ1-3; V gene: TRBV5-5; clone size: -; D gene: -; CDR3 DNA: TGTGCCAGCAGCTTGGGGCCAGATGGGGGGACTGGAAACACCATATATTTT; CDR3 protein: CASSLGPDGGTGNTIYF
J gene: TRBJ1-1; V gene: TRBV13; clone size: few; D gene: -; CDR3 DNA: TGTGGGACAGCATTGGCCTCTCGCACTGAAGCTTTCTTT; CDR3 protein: CGTALASRTEAFF
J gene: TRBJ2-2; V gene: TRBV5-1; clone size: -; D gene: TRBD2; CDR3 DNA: TGCGCCAGCAGCTGGACTAGCGGGGGCTCGATCACCGGGGAGCTGTTTTTT; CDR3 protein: CASSWTSGGSITGELFF
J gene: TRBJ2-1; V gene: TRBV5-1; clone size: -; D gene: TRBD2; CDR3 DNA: TGCGCCAGCAGCACCAGACTAGCTTCCTCCTACAATGAGCAGTTCTTC; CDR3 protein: CASSTRLASSYNEQFF
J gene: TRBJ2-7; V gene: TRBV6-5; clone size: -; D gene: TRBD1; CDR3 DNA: TGTGCCAGCAGAACCGGGACAGGGTACGAGCAGTACTTC; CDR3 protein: CASRTGTGYEQYF
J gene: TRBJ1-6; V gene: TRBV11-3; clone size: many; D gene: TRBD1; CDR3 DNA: TGTGCCAGCAGCGCCGGGACAGTGAATTCACCCCTCCACTTT; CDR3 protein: CASSAGTVNSPLHF